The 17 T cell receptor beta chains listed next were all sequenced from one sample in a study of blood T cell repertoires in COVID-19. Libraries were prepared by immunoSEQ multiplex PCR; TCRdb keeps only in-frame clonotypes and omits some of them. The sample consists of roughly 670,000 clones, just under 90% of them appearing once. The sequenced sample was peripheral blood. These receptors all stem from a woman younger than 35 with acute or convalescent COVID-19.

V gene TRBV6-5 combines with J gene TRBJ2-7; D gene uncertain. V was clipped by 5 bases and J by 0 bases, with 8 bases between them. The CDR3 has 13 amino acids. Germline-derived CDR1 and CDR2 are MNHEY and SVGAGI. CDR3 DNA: TGTGCCAGCAGTCCCGCGAGCTCCTACGAGCAGTACTTC. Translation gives CASSPASSYEQYF.

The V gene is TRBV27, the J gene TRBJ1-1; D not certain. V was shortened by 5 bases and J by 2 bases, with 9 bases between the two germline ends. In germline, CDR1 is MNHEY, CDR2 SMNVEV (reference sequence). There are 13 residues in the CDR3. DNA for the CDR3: TGTGCCAGCAGTCCCTTCTACAACACTGAAGCTTTCTTT. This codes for CASSPFYNTEAFF.

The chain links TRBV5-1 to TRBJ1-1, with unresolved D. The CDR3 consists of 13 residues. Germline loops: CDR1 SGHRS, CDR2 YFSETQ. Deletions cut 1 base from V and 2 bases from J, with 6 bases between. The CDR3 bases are TGCGCCAGCAGCTTGACCCTAAACACTGAAGCTTTCTTT. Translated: CASSLTLNTEAFF.

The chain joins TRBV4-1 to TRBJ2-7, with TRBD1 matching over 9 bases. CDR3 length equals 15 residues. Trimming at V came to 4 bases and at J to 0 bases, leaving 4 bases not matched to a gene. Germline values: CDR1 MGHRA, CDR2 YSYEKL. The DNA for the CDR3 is TGCGCCAGCAGCCTTTCGACAGGGGGCTCCTACGAGCAGTACTTC. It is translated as CASSLSTGGSYEQYF.

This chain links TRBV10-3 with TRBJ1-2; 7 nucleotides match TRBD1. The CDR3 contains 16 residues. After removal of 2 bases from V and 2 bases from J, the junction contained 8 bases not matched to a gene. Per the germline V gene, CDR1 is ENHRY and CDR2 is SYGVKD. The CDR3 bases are TGTGCCATCAGTGAGGGACAGGAGGCGAAAAACTATGGCTACACCTTC. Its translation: CAISEGQEAKNYGYTF.

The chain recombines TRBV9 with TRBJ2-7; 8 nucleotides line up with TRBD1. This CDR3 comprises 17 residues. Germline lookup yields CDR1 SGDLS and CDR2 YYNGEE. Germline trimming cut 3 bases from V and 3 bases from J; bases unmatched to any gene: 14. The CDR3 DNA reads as TGTGCCAGCAGCGCCCATCACCGAGGGACAGGAGTCTACGAGCAGTACTTC. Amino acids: CASSAHHRGTGVYEQYF.

CDR3 bases: TGTGCCAGTAGTATAGATCTCGGGGGGTGGGGCAATGAGCAGTTCTTC. Translating it yields CASSIDLGGWGNEQFF. The chain carries TRBV19 and TRBJ2-1; 7 nucleotides align to TRBD2. Unmatched junction bases numbered 8, after V lost 0 bases and J lost 6 bases. The CDR3 is 16 residues long. Looked up from germline, CDR1 is LNHDA and CDR2 is SQIVND (reference sequence).

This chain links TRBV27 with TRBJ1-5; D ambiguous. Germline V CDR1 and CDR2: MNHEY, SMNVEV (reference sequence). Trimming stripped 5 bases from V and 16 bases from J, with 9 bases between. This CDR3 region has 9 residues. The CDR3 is CASSPIIHF. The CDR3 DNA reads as TGTGCCAGCAGTCCTATCATACATTTT.

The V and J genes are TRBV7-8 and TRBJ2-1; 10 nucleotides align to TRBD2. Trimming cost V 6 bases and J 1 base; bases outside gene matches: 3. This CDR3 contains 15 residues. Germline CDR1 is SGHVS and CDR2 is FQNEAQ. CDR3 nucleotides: TGTGCCAGCAGACCACTAGCGGGGTCCTACAATGAGCAGTTCTTC. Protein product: CASRPLAGSYNEQFF.

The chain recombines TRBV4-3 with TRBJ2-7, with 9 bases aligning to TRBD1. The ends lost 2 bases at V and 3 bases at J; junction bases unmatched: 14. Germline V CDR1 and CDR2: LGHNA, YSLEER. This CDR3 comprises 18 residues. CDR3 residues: CASSQSTGGDLWIYEQYF. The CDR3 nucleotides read TGCGCCAGCAGCCAATCCACAGGGGGCGATCTTTGGATCTACGAGCAGTACTTC.

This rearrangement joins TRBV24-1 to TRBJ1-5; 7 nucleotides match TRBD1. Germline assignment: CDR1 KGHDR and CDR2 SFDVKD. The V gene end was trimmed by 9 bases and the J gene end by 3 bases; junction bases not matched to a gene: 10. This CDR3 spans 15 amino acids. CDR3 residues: CATFKTGMDNQPQHF. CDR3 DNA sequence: TGTGCCACCTTTAAGACAGGGATGGACAATCAGCCCCAGCATTTT.

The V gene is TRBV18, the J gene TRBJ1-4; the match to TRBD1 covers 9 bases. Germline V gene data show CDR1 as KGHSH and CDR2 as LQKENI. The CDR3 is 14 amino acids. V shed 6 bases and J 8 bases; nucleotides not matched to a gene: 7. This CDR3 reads CASSPGTGKEKLFF. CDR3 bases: TGTGCCAGCTCCCCCGGGACAGGGAAGGAAAAACTGTTTTTT.

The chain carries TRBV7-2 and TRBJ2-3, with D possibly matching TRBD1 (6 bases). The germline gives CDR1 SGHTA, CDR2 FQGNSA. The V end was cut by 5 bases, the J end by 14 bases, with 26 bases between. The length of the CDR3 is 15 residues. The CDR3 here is CASSPVSGTSSKGYF. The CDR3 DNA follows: TGTGCCAGCAGCCCGGTCTCCGGGACATCCTCGAAGGGGTATTTT.

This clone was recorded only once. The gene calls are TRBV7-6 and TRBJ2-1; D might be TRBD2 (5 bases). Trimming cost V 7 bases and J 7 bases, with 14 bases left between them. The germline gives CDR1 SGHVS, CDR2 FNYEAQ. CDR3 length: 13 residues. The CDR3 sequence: CASTWGSVNEQFF. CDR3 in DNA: TGTGCCAGCACCTGGGGTAGCGTTAATGAGCAGTTCTTC.

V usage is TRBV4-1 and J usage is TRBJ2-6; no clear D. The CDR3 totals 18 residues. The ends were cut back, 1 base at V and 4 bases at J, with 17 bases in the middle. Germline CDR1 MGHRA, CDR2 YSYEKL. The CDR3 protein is CASSQGRLGVSGANVLTF. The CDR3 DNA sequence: TGCGCCAGCAGCCAAGGGCGATTGGGCGTTTCGGGGGCCAACGTCCTGACTTTC.

This CDR3 reads CASSSNAGGIYNEQFF. The DNA for the CDR3 is TGTGCCAGCAGCTCGAATGCAGGGGGAATCTACAATGAGCAGTTCTTC. This rearrangement joins TRBV11-3 to TRBJ2-1; 7 bases are shared with TRBD1. The V gene's germline CDR1 is SGHNT and CDR2 YENEEA. The CDR3 totals 16 residues. V was pared by 4 bases and J by 3 bases, with 9 bases of the junction left unmatched.

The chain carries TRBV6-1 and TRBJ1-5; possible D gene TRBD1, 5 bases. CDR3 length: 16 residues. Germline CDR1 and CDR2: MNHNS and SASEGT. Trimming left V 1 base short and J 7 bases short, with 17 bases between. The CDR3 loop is CASSEESGQGYQPQHF. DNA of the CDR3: TGTGCCAGCAGTGAAGAGTCCGGGCAGGGATACCAGCCCCAGCATTTT.